Following are 19 T cell receptor beta chains from one sample sequenced in a study of tumor and adjacent non-tumor tissue in lung cancer. RNA was extracted from bulk tissue without any cell sorting. The normal lung tissue was taken more than 3 cm from the tumor edge. Three rounds of nested PCR, following a modified ARM-PCR protocol, produced the TCRbeta library. A single record per CDR3 protein comes from TCRdb applying MiXCR to the multiplex PCR reads. The data show about 98,000 distinct CDR3 sequences, approximately 80% seen once. Input material: distant non-tumor lung tissue. Receptors originate from a man in his 60s with small cell lung cancer.

The chain uses TRBV6-6 and TRBJ2-2; unclear D gene. The V end lost 5 bases, the J end lost 1 base, and 5 bases lay between the germline ends. Germline V CDR1 and CDR2: MNHNY, SVGAGI (reference sequence). This CDR3 region has 13 residues. The CDR3 loop is CASSGMNTGELFF. The CDR3 DNA reads as TGTGCCAGCAGTGGGATGAACACCGGGGAGCTGTTTTTT.

About this clonotype itself: Sequence at one end of the junction differs from germline and may be a read error. The chain joins TRBV12-3 or TRBV12-4 to TRBJ1-5; 8 bases line up with TRBD1. This CDR3 spans 15 amino acids. In DNA, the CDR3 is TGTACCAGCAGTTTAAAAGCAGGGGGCGGCGCACCCCAGCATTTT. It specifies CTSSLKAGGGAPQHF.

About this clonotype: This likely comes from a read error, as the CDR3 has no conserved phenylalanine or tryptophan at its end. V and J are TRBV2 and TRBJ2-5; 11 bases are shared with TRBD2. Germline V CDR1 and CDR2: SNHLY, FYNNEI. The CDR3 loop spans 16 amino acids. After removal of 6 bases from V and 4 bases from J, the junction contained 10 bases not matched to a gene. The DNA for the CDR3 is TGTGCCAGCAGCCCCATCGTACTAGCGGGAGTAGAGACCCAGTACTTA. It translates to CASSPIVLAGVETQYL.

In this sample, this clonotype turned up once. No conserved phenylalanine or tryptophan is present at the end of the CDR3, so a read error is the likely explanation. The CDR3 sequence: CSVELTGNTYNEQFY. Written as DNA, the CDR3 is TGCAGCGTTGAATTAACGGGCAATACCTACAATGAGCAGTTCTAC. The chain employs TRBV29-1 and TRBJ2-1; D remains ambiguous. Deletions cut 2 bases from V and 2 bases from J, with 13 bases between. CDR3 length: 15 residues. CDR1 SQVTM and CDR2 ANQGSEA come from the germline V gene.

This chain joins TRBV20-1 and TRBJ1-2; no clear D gene. Trimming shortened V by 5 bases and J by 1 base, and 8 bases separated the two germline ends. Germline CDR1 reads DFQATT; CDR2 reads SNEGSKA (reference sequence). This CDR3 spans 12 amino acids. The CDR3 sequence: CSASPDNYGYTF. CDR3 DNA: TGCAGTGCTTCACCAGATAACTATGGCTACACCTTC.

This clonotype was seen ten or more times. V gene TRBV12-5 combines with J gene TRBJ2-1; 8 positions match TRBD2. J was trimmed by 1 base and V by 6 bases; bases with no gene match: 8. Germline V CDR1 and CDR2: LGHNT, FRNRAP. The CDR3 sequence is 16 residues long. The CDR3 nucleotides are TGTGCTAGTGGCCGAGGCCGGGGGGGTTCCTACAATGAGCAGTTCTTC. This gives the protein CASGRGRGGSYNEQFF.

As for this clonotype: The germline gene is not matched at one end of the junction; a read error may be the cause. V and J are TRBV29-1 and TRBJ2-2; tentative D call: TRBD2 (6 bases). This CDR3 comprises 15 residues. Germline lookup yields CDR1 SQVTM and CDR2 ANQGSEA. This CDR3 reads CSVDVAGWWTGEMFF. In DNA form, the CDR3 reads TGCAGCGTTGATGTGGCGGGATGGTGGACCGGGGAGATGTTTTTT.

Remarks on this clonotype: Being one base from a much bigger clone, this may be a read error. The CDR3 ends on some other residue instead of the conserved phenylalanine or tryptophan, so this is likely a read error. J is TRBJ1-2 and V is TRBV10-3; 12 bases match TRBD1. The V and J ends lost 4 bases and 8 bases, in that order; junction bases with no gene match: 2. The CDR3 spans 13 residues. Germline CDR1 is ENHRY and CDR2 is SYGVKD. Written as DNA, the CDR3 is TGTGCCATCAGTGCCGGGACAGGGGGCGGCTACACCTCC. Translating gives CAISAGTGGGYTS.

In the case of this clonotype: Being one base from a much bigger clone, this may be a read error. This sequence joins TRBV7-2 and TRBJ1-2; the D is unclear. The CDR3 loop spans 12 amino acids. Germline V gene sequence: CDR1 SGHTA, CDR2 FQGNSA. For the CDR3, the DNA is TGTGCCAGCAGTTGGAATAACTGTGGCTACACCTTC. This codes for CASSWNNCGYTF.

The chain is built from TRBV11-2 and TRBJ2-3, with D possibly matching TRBD2 (5 bases). The CDR3 is 14 residues long. Germline CDR1 reads SGHAT; CDR2 reads FQNNGV. Trimming took 8 bases from V and 5 from J, leaving 17 bases between them. The CDR3: CASHRLSEEDTQYF. The CDR3 DNA reads TGTGCCAGCCACCGACTATCGGAAGAAGATACGCAGTATTTT.

The V gene is TRBV20-1, the J gene TRBJ2-1, with 9 bases aligning to TRBD2. Germline V gives CDR1 DFQATT, CDR2 SNEGSKA (reference sequence). With 1 base clipped from V and 7 bases from J, the junction kept 20 bases outside the gene matches. CDR3 size: 19 residues. The CDR3 region is CSARAREMAGGTGLNEQFF. In nucleotides, the CDR3 is TGCAGTGCTAGAGCACGGGAAATGGCGGGAGGGACTGGGCTGAATGAGCAGTTCTTC.

On this clonotype: An end of the junction does not agree with germline; a read error may underlie this. The chain joins TRBV11-2 to TRBJ2-5; D tentatively reads TRBD1 or TRBD2 (5 bases each). The CDR3 is made up of 13 amino acids. The germline V gene has CDR1 SGHAT and CDR2 FQNNGV. The CDR3: CTSILGTNETQYF. Written as DNA, the CDR3 is TGTACCAGCATCTTAGGGACCAATGAGACCCAGTACTTC.

Regarding this clonotype: Sequence at one end of the junction differs from germline and may be a read error. The chain uses TRBV5-6 and TRBJ2-7; no firm D call. The CDR3 has 14 residues. CDR1 and CDR2 (germline): SGHDT, YYEEEE. The CDR3 nucleotides are TGCGCCGGCAGCTTGGTAGGGCGGAGCTACGAGCAGTACTTC. Translation: CAGSLVGRSYEQYF.

The chain is built from TRBV11-2 and TRBJ2-1, with 8 bases aligning to TRBD2. J gave up 3 bases and V 4 bases, and 17 bases lay outside the gene matches. Germline loops: CDR1 SGHAT, CDR2 FQNNGV. This CDR3 has 19 amino acids. Written as DNA, the CDR3 is TGTGCCAGCAGCTCCGGGGGGGGGGTTAGCGTGAGTATCTACAATGAGCAGTTCTTC. This encodes CASSSGGGVSVSIYNEQFF.

Concerning this clonotype: This may be a read error: a much more frequent sequence differs by one nucleotide. The genes are TRBV5-1 and TRBJ2-1; 7 bases line up with TRBD1. V gave up 3 bases and J gave up 9 bases; unmatched junction bases: 9. The germline CDR1 and CDR2 sequences are SGHRS and YFSETQ. The CDR3 has 14 amino acids. This CDR3 reads CASSSGTELSEQFF. DNA of the CDR3: TGCGCCAGCAGCTCCGGGACAGAGCTCAGTGAGCAGTTCTTC.

On this clonotype: Compared with germline, one end of the junction differs, possibly owing to a read error. The chain employs TRBV10-2 and TRBJ1-6, with 7 bases matching TRBD1. The V gene's germline CDR1 is WSHSY and CDR2 SAAADI. This CDR3 is 15 amino acids long. The CDR3 reads CTSSRGQSYNSPLHF. Here the CDR3 DNA reads TGCACCAGCAGTAGGGGGCAGTCCTATAATTCACCCCTCCACTTT.

For this clonotype: An end of the junction differs from the germline gene, which may be a read error. V and J are TRBV5-4 and TRBJ2-1, with a weak D call TRBD2 (5 bases). The germline gives CDR1 SGHNT, CDR2 YYREEE (reference sequence). This CDR3 has 14 residues. CDR3 amino acids: CASSDSGMSDEQVF. The DNA for the CDR3 is TGTGCTAGCAGCGATTCCGGGATGAGCGATGAGCAGGTCTTC.

With regard to this clonotype: Since the CDR3 does not end with the conserved phenylalanine or tryptophan, this likely comes from a read error. Because the CDR3's place on the DNA is in doubt, the DNA is left out and the CDR3 is given as listed by TCRdb. The chain couples TRBV12-3 or TRBV12-4 to TRBJ1-2; whether TRBD1, the table's D call, matches the DNA was not checked. The CDR3 numbers 13 amino acids, ends counted. The CDR3 region is CASSLRDSYGYSL.

As to this clonotype: A read error may explain this, as a much larger clone is one base away. The rearrangement uses TRBV7-9 and TRBJ1-2, with 7 bases that match TRBD1. CDR3 size: 14 residues. V lost 7 bases, J lost 8 bases, and 13 bases stayed unmatched. Germline V CDR1 and CDR2: SEHNR, FQNEAQ (reference sequence). The CDR3 loop is CASILLDRTAGYTF. The CDR3 nucleotides are TGTGCCAGCATCCTCTTGGACAGGACGGCGGGCTACACCTTC.